These 13 T cell receptor beta chains came from one sample sequenced in a study of HIV-infected patients and healthy controls. Alpha and beta constant-region primers primed reverse transcription of about 500 ng RNA. Each of the alpha and beta chains got its own library through chain-specific third strand synthesis with indices. TCRdb re-called the 5' RACE reads with MiXCR, one entry per CDR3 protein. The sample holds more than 15,000 distinct CDR3 sequences; approximately 12% are singletons and the top ten take approximately 12%. All unsorted peripheral T cells were captured because whole blood was used without fractionation. The sample taken for sequencing was blood. The receptors derive from an adult in good health.

By share of the sample, this clonotype is medium-sized. The J gene is TRBJ2-2, the V gene TRBV7-2; no reliable D call. The germline CDR1 and CDR2 sequences are SGHTA and FQGNSA. V was trimmed by 2 bases and J by 1 base, leaving 8 bases between them. There are 15 residues in the CDR3. CDR3 loop: CASSLSWLNTGELFF. In DNA form, the CDR3 reads TGTGCCAGCAGCTTATCTTGGTTGAACACCGGGGAGCTGTTTTTT. Using reference TRBV7-2 and TRBJ2-2 for the parts outside the CDR3, the full variable domain is GAGVSQSPSNKVTEKGKDVELRCDPISGHTALYWYRQSLGQGLEFLIYFQGNSAPDKSGLPSDRFSAERTGGSVSTLTIQRTQQEDSAVYLCASSLSWLNTGELFFGEGSRLTVL.

This clonotype has ten or more counts. This sequence joins TRBV18 and TRBJ2-3, with 11 positions matching TRBD1. CDR1 KGHSH and CDR2 LQKENI come from the germline V gene. The CDR3 is made up of 14 amino acids. Trimming cost V 5 bases and J 5 bases; bases outside gene matches: 3. The CDR3 nucleotides read TGTGCCAGCTCATCAGGGACAGGGGGAGATACGCAGTATTTT. Protein: CASSSGTGGDTQYF.

This clonotype was observed many times. As DNA, the CDR3 is TGTGCCAGCAGTGCCGAAAGGGCGGGGGCCGCAGTACAATTCTTC. Its translation: CASSAERAGAAVQFF. The chain has TRBV2 and TRBJ2-1, with D perhaps TRBD2 (7 bases). The germline V and J ends were trimmed by 4 bases and 16 bases, with 26 bases remaining between them. The CDR3 covers 15 residues. CDR1 and CDR2 (germline): SNHLY, FYNNEI.

The chain is built from TRBV20-1 and TRBJ2-5; 7 bases agree with TRBD1. This CDR3 is built from 13 residues. V shed 5 bases, J shed 5 bases, and the junction held 8 bases outside the gene matches. Per germline, CDR1 DFQATT and CDR2 SNEGSKA (reference sequence). The CDR3, as DNA: TGCAGTGCTTTGGGGACAGCTCAGGAGACCCAGTACTTC. It codes for CSALGTAQETQYF.

This clonotype appeared many times. V is TRBV12-3 or TRBV12-4 and J is TRBJ1-5; unclear D gene. The CDR3 length is 15 residues. V lost 3 bases and J 2 bases, leaving 11 bases between the germline ends. CDR3 in DNA: TGTGCCAGCAGTTTGGCCGGGTCGGGCAATCAGCCCCAGCATTTT. Encoded protein: CASSLAGSGNQPQHF.

This clonotype was picked up a small number of times. The rearrangement joins TRBV5-1 to TRBJ1-4; the D gene is possibly TRBD1 (5 bases). V was cut by 4 bases and J by 8 bases, with 15 bases left in between. The CDR3 extends over 14 amino acids. Germline-derived CDR1 and CDR2 are SGHRS and YFSETQ. CDR3 nucleotides: TGCGCCAGCAGCCTTACAGGAGTGACGGAAAAACTGTTTTTT. This sequence encodes CASSLTGVTEKLFF.

This clonotype was counted at least ten times. The J gene is TRBJ2-3, the V gene TRBV9, with TRBD2 matching over 7 bases. Trimming at V came to 5 bases and at J to 3 bases, leaving 3 bases not matched to a gene. CDR1 is SGDLS and CDR2 is YYNGEE in the germline V gene. There are 13 residues in the CDR3. Here the CDR3 reads CASSDGGTDTQYF. In DNA form, the CDR3 reads TGTGCCAGCAGTGACGGGGGGACAGATACGCAGTATTTT. Using reference TRBV9 and TRBJ2-3 for the parts outside the CDR3, the full variable domain is DSGVTQTPKHLITATGQRVTLRCSPRSGDLSVYWYQQSLDQGLQFLIQYYNGEERAKGNILERFSAQQFPDLHSELNLSSLELGDSALYFCASSDGGTDTQYFGPGTRLTVL.

There are many counts of this clonotype. The chain is built from TRBV28 and TRBJ2-7; 10 nucleotides line up with TRBD2. This CDR3 region has 15 residues. The V segment lost 4 bases and the J segment 0 bases; nucleotides outside the gene matches: 3. CDR1 is MDHEN, CDR2 SYDVKM, per germline. The CDR3 bases are TGTGCCAGCAGTTATAGCGGGGGGCTCTCCTACGAGCAGTACTTC. This gives the protein CASSYSGGLSYEQYF. Complete variable domain (other parts from reference TRBV28 and TRBJ2-7): DVKVTQSSRYLVKRTGEKVFLECVQDMDHENMFWYRQDPGLGLRLIYFSYDVKMKEKGDIPEGYSVSREKKERFSLILESASTNQTSMYLCASSYSGGLSYEQYFGPGTRLTVT.

This clonotype occurred many times. V gene TRBV4-2 combines with J gene TRBJ2-7, with a weak D call TRBD2 (6 bases). Germline CDR1 LGHNA, CDR2 YNFKEQ. The CDR3 sequence is 16 residues long. With 2 bases removed from V and 3 bases from J, the gap between germline ends came to 17 bases. In DNA, the CDR3 is TGTGCCAGCAGCCAATCCCAGTCGGGGGTCAGCTACGAGCAGTACTTC. It specifies CASSQSQSGVSYEQYF.

The chain combines TRBV6-5 with TRBJ2-1, with a possible D match to TRBD2 (6 bases). CDR3 length: 14 residues. V lost 6 bases, J lost 2 bases, and 11 bases lay in between. Germline assignment: CDR1 MNHEY and CDR2 SVGAGI. The CDR3 here is CASSRREAYNEQFF. The CDR3 region has the DNA TGTGCCAGCAGCCGCAGGGAGGCCTACAATGAGCAGTTCTTC.

This clonotype was recorded at least ten times. V gene TRBV11-1 combines with J gene TRBJ1-1; D is unresolved. V was pared by 3 bases and J by 1 base, with 6 bases between. Per germline, CDR1 SGHAT and CDR2 FQDESV (reference sequence). CDR3 length: 13 amino acids. CDR3 sequence reads: CASSFLRNTEAFF. The CDR3 DNA reads TGTGCCAGCAGCTTTCTGAGGAACACTGAAGCTTTCTTT.

The rearrangement uses TRBV25-1 and TRBJ1-1; no reliable D call. Germline loops: CDR1 MGHDK, CDR2 SYGVNS. This CDR3 has 11 amino acids. With 6 bases removed from V and 2 bases from J, the gap between germline ends came to 4 bases. The CDR3 protein is CASRGNTEAFF. The CDR3, as DNA: TGTGCCAGCAGGGGAAACACTGAAGCTTTCTTT. Complete variable domain (other parts from reference TRBV25-1 and TRBJ1-1): EADIYQTPRYLVIGTGKKITLECSQTMGHDKMYWYQQDPGMELHLIHYSYGVNSTEKGDLSSESTVSRIRTEHFPLTLESARPSHTSQYLCASRGNTEAFFGQGTRLTVV.

This clonotype was counted between two and nine times. The chain has TRBV7-3 and TRBJ2-7; D remains unclear. Germline CDR1 reads SGHTA; CDR2 reads FQGTGA. V was pared by 6 bases and J by 6 bases, with 21 bases between. This CDR3 contains 15 residues. The CDR3 DNA is TGTGCCAGCAGTTCCCTCGGCCCTCTGATCCGCGAGCAGTACTTC. This codes for CASSSLGPLIREQYF.